The 4 T cell receptor beta chains given below trace back to one sample, sequenced in a study of T cell clones after liver transplantation (dated by TCRdb to about 2019). Receptor amplification or capture employed the immunoSEQ multiplex PCR assay. The source is immuneACCESS, and TCRdb retained only in-frame sequences with V and J called. Part of the clones is not carried over; for the studies checked, unresolved V genes explain less than half of this, and the remainder is unexplained. The table for this sample lists roughly 120,000 clones; over 75% of them were counted only once. The ten biggest clones cover 0.83% of the sample. The sequences come from CD4+ T cells from blood, collected 12 months after liver transplant. The receptors were gathered from a human patient who received a liver transplant. After a transplant, the donor of the graft may account for some T cells.

The rearrangement joins TRBV7-2 to TRBJ1-3; D is unclear. The CDR3 has 15 residues. Germline lookup yields CDR1 SGHTA and CDR2 FQGNSA. V lost 4 bases, J lost 0 bases, and 10 bases lay in between. CDR3 coding DNA: TGTGCCAGCAGCTCTGGACGGGTCTCTGGAAACACCATATATTTT. Its protein is CASSSGRVSGNTIYF.

The CDR3 spells CASSFGGKGTEAFF. DNA of the CDR3: TGTGCCAGCAGCTTCGGGGGTAAGGGCACTGAAGCTTTCTTT. The chain couples TRBV7-9 to TRBJ1-1; possible D gene TRBD1, 5 bases. CDR3 length: 14 amino acids. Trimming cost V 3 bases and J 4 bases, with 12 bases left between them. Germline values: CDR1 SEHNR, CDR2 FQNEAQ (reference sequence).

The chain combines TRBV19 with TRBJ2-7; D is uncertain. CDR1 and CDR2 (germline): LNHDA, SQIVND (reference sequence). CDR3 length equals 13 residues. The V gene lost 0 bases and the J gene lost 5 bases, with 8 bases spanning the gap. The CDR3 here is CASSIDWANEQYF. CDR3 sequence (DNA): TGTGCCAGTAGTATAGATTGGGCTAACGAGCAGTACTTC.

J is TRBJ1-5 and V is TRBV19, with 8 bases lining up with TRBD1. The CDR3 sequence is 14 residues long. V was pared by 6 bases and J by 5 bases, with 6 bases of the junction left unmatched. In germline, CDR1 is LNHDA, CDR2 SQIVND (reference sequence). DNA of the CDR3: TGTGCCAGTAGAACAGGGGGAGGATATCAGCCCCAGCATTTT. This encodes CASRTGGGYQPQHF.